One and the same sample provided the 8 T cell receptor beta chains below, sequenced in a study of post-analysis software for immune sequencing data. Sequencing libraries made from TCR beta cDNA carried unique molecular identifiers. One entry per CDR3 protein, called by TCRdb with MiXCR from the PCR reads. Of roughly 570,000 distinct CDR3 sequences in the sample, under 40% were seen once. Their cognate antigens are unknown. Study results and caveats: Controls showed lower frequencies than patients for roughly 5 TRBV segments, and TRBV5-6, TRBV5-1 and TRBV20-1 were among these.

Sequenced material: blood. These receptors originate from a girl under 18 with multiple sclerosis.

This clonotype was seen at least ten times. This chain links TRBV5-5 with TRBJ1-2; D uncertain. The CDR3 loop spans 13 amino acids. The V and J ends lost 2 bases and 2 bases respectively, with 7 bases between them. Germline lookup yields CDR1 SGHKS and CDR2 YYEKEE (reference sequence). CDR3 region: CASSFRLNYGYTF. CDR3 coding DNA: TGTGCCAGCAGCTTCCGGCTGAACTATGGCTACACCTTC.

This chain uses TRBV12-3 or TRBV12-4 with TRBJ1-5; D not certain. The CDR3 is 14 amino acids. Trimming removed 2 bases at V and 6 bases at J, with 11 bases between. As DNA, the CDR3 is TGTGCCAGCAGTTTAAGAAGGGAGGGTCAGCCCCAGCATTTT. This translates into CASSLRREGQPQHF.

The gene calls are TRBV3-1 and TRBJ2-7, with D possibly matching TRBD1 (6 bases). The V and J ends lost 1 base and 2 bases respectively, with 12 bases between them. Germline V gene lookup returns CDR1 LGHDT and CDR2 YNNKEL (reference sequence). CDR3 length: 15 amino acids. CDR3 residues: CASSQGPRTAYEQYF. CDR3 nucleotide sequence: TGTGCCAGCAGCCAAGGTCCTCGGACAGCCTACGAGCAGTACTTC.

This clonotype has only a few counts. The CDR3 loop reads CSVRTGDAYEQYF. The CDR3 DNA follows: TGCAGCGTGAGGACAGGGGATGCCTACGAGCAGTACTTC. The rearrangement joins TRBV29-1 to TRBJ2-7, with TRBD1 matching over 9 bases. The J segment lost 2 bases and the V segment lost 6 bases, leaving 5 bases of the junction unmatched. Germline CDR1 is SQVTM and CDR2 is ANQGSEA. This CDR3 has 13 amino acids.

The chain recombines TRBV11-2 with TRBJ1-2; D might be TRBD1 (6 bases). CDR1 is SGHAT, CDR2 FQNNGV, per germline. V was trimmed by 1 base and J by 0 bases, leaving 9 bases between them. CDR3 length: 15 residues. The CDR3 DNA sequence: TGTGCCAGCAGCTTAGTAGGGGGTTCTAACTATGGCTACACCTTC. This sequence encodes CASSLVGGSNYGYTF.

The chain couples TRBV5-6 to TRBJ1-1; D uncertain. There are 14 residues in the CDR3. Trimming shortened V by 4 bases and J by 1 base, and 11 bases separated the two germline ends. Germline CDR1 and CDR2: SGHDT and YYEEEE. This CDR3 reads CASSPLVENTEAFF. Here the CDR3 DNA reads TGTGCCAGCAGCCCCCTCGTGGAGAACACTGAAGCTTTCTTT.

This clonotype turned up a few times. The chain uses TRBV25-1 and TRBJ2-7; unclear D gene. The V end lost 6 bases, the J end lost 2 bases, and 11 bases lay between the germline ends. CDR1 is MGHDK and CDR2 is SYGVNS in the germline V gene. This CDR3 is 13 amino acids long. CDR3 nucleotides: TGTGCCAGCAGATCTCCCCTAGCCTACGAGCAGTACTTC. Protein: CASRSPLAYEQYF.

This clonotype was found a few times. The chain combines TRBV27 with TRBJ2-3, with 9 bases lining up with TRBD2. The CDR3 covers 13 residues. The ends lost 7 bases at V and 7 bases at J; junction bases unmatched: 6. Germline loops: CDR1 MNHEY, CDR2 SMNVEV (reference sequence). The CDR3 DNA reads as TGTGCCAGCAAAGGGCGGGGGGGAAATACGCAGTATTTT. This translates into CASKGRGGNTQYF.